A single TCR beta chain is shown here with its context. Original handling: Reference gene primer amplification yielded estimated nucleated cell counts. The repertoire was sequenced with immunoSEQ multiplex PCR; TCRdb's copy has only in-frame clones and lacks some. V and J calls and clone size are as listed in that table; D and trimming were resolved from the DNA. There are 150,000 to 200,000 clones in the sample; around four fifths occur only once, and about 10% lies in the top ten. The data were obtained in a study of blood T cell repertoires in COVID-19. Study as a whole: Donors in the United States, Italy and Spain gave samples during acute or convalescent COVID-19. T cells, B-cell-depleted T cells, or PBMCs supplied cDNA or gDNA.

The germline V gene has CDR1 SEHNR and CDR2 FQNEAQ (reference sequence). V shed 5 bases and J shed 11 bases, with 18 bases lying between them. The CDR3 is 14 residues long. J is TRBJ1-4 and V is TRBV7-9; no firm D call. Source material: peripheral blood. The sequence came from a woman older than 75 with active or convalescent COVID-19. The CDR3 sequence: CASSQRGLPLKLFF. The CDR3 DNA follows: TGTGCCAGCAGCCAGAGAGGGCTCCCTCTGAAACTGTTTTTT. Together with reference TRBV7-9 and TRBJ1-4, the CDR3 gives the full variable domain: DTGVSQNPRHKITKRGQNVTFRCDPISEHNRLYWYRQTLGQGPEFLTYFQNEAQLEKSRLLSDRFSAERPKGSFSTLEIQRTEQGDSAMYLCASSQRGLPLKLFFGSGTQLSVL.